This T cell receptor (beta chain) was identified in a study of T cells expressing NK-cell markers. With respect to this clonotype: The antigen remains unidentified.

Regarding the study as a whole: A handful of donors likewise had their CD3+CD56-NKG2C+ fraction led by these clonotypes. As a fraction of CD8+ T cells, dominant NKG2C+ clonotypes reached about 1.0-8% in six donors.

TCRdb reprocessed the 5' RACE reads and stores each CDR3 protein as one record, lacking DNA. The table for this sample gives 150,000 to 200,000 distinct CDR3 sequences. Germline V CDR1 and CDR2: SGHKS, YYEKEE (reference sequence). This CDR3 is 16 amino acids long. The chain combines TRBV5-5 with TRBJ1-2. The material sequenced was blood T cells: a sorted CD56 or NKG2C T cell subset, CD4+ or CD8+ T cells, or bulk PBMC T cells (not recorded which). The sequence came from a woman aged 18 to 75 in good health. CDR3 loop: CASTLVEREGDYGYTF. Variable domain in full (rest from reference TRBV5-5 and TRBJ1-2): DAGVTQSPTHLIKTRGQQVTLRCSPISGHKSVSWYQQVLGQGPQFIFQYYEKEERGRGNFPDRFSARQFPNYSSELNVNALLLGDSALYLCASTLVEREGDYGYTFGSGTRLTVV.